These 27 T cell receptor beta chains came from one sample sequenced in a study of Graves' ophthalmopathy and Graves' hyperthyroidism. Beta-chain TCR CDR3 regions were amplified from RNA transcripts. HTBI primers were employed in first-round RT-PCR, then a second-round multiplex PCR followed. TCRdb reprocessed the multiplex PCR reads with MiXCR, giving one entry per CDR3 protein. The data contain roughly 600,000 distinct CDR3 sequences, less than 45% of them seen just once; the ten biggest clones take up approximately 4.1%. What was sequenced was peripheral blood or thyroid tissue (not recorded which). The receptor set was obtained from an adult man with Graves' hyperthyroidism.

In regard to this clonotype: A much larger clonotype is one base distant, so this may be a read error. V is TRBV11-2 and J is TRBJ1-1; TRBD1 matches 8 bases. The germline gives CDR1 SGHAT, CDR2 FQNNGV. The CDR3 is made up of 15 amino acids. J lost 4 bases, V lost 2 bases, and 6 bases had no gene match. CDR3: CASSLRGQESTEAFF. The DNA for the CDR3 is TGTGCCAGCAGCTTAAGGGGACAGGAGAGCACTGAAGCTTTCTTT. The full variable domain, in which reference TRBV11-2 and TRBJ1-1 provide the parts outside the CDR3, is EAGVAQSPRYKIIEKRQSVAFWCNPISGHATLYWYQQILGQGPKLLIQFQNNGVVDDSQLPKDRFSAERLKGVDSTLKIQPAKLEDSAVYLCASSLRGQESTEAFFGQGTRLTVV.

This clonotype was detected ten times or more. The chain recombines TRBV29-1 with TRBJ2-7; 13 nucleotides align to TRBD2. Germline lookup yields CDR1 SQVTM and CDR2 ANQGSEA. The CDR3 sequence is 16 residues long. J lost 4 bases, V lost 0 bases, and 6 bases had no gene match. The CDR3 loop is CSVEEIGTSGIYEQYF. As DNA, the CDR3 is TGCAGCGTTGAAGAAATAGGGACTAGCGGGATTTACGAGCAGTACTTC.

This clonotype was picked up many times. One end of the junction is discordant with germline, which a read error may explain. The chain combines TRBV2 with TRBJ1-1; 7 bases are a match to TRBD1. Germline V gene sequence: CDR1 SNHLY, CDR2 FYNNEI. The CDR3 length is 13 residues. The CDR3 loop is CASSGQANTEAFF. CDR3 coding DNA: TGCGCCAGCAGTGGACAGGCGAACACTGAAGCTTTCTTT.

On this clonotype: Because it lacks the conserved phenylalanine or tryptophan at the end, this CDR3 is likely a read error. V gene TRBV7-9 combines with J gene TRBJ2-2; 10 positions agree with TRBD1. This CDR3 region has 17 residues. Trimming took 5 bases from V and 6 from J; bases not matched to a gene: 12. Germline CDR1 and CDR2: SEHNR and FQNEAQ (reference sequence). CDR3 amino acids: CASSTQPGQGRPGELFS. The CDR3 coding sequence is TGTGCCAGCAGCACACAACCGGGACAGGGGCGTCCCGGGGAGCTGTTTTCT.

On this clonotype: One end of the junction fails to match germline, which may point to a read error. The chain uses TRBV7-2 and TRBJ1-1, with TRBD1 as a possible D gene (5 bases). Germline lookup yields CDR1 SGHTA and CDR2 FQGNSA. The CDR3 consists of 21 residues. CDR3 in amino acids: CASSLFFFGEGILGLNAEAFF. The CDR3 nucleotides read TGTGCCAGCAGCTTATTCTTCTTTGGAGAAGGGATTTTGGGGCTGAACGCTGAAGCTTTCTTT.

The chain links TRBV19 to TRBJ1-5; no clear D. The CDR3 length is 14 residues. V was trimmed by 1 base and J by 8 bases, leaving 12 bases between them. Germline assignment: CDR1 LNHDA and CDR2 SQIVND (reference sequence). In DNA, the CDR3 is TGTGCCAGTAGTATAGGTAAGGGTTGGAAGCCCCAGCATTTT. It codes for CASSIGKGWKPQHF. Supplemented by reference TRBV19 and TRBJ1-5, the full variable domain reads DGGITQSPKYLFRKEGQNVTLSCEQNLNHDAMYWYRQDPGQGLRLIYYSQIVNDFQKGDIAEGYSVSREKKESFPLTVTSAQKNPTAFYLCASSIGKGWKPQHFGDGTRLSIL.

As concerns this clonotype: Its ends do not fully match the called genes, so a read error is possible. The rearrangement joins TRBV5-1 to TRBJ1-1, with D possibly being TRBD1 (6 bases). Germline V lookup: CDR1 SGHRS, CDR2 YFSETQ. The CDR3 sequence is 17 residues long. In DNA form, the CDR3 reads TGTGCCAGTAGCGTAGAAGAGGGGGACATTATGAACACTGAAGCTTTCTTT. This codes for CASSVEEGDIMNTEAFF.

The DNA of the CDR3 is TGTGCCAGCAGCCGTCGGGACAATGAGCAGTTCTTC. It translates to CASSRRDNEQFF. The rearrangement joins TRBV7-9 to TRBJ2-7; D gene uncertain. The J call is uncertain, as TRBJ2-1 better fits the DNA end. CDR3 length: 12 amino acids. Germline-derived CDR1 and CDR2 are SEHNR and FQNEAQ (reference sequence).

This clonotype occurred many times. The chain carries TRBV2 and TRBJ1-2; weak D call: TRBD1 (5 bases). The CDR3 totals 15 residues. Per the germline V gene, CDR1 is SNHLY and CDR2 is FYNNEI. Trimming stripped 1 base from V and 4 bases from J, with 13 bases between. The CDR3 protein is CASSEGAAGPYGYTF. DNA of the CDR3: TGTGCCAGCAGTGAAGGGGCTGCGGGGCCCTATGGCTACACCTTC.

A single count supports this clonotype. The chain is built from TRBV11-2 and TRBJ2-3; no reliable D call. Germline V gene sequence: CDR1 SGHAT, CDR2 FQNNGV. Trimming took 3 bases from V and 1 from J, leaving 11 bases between them. There are 15 residues in the CDR3. The CDR3 DNA sequence: TGTGCCAGCAGCTTCGGACCAATCGGCACAGATACGCAGTATTTT. This codes for CASSFGPIGTDTQYF.

This clonotype occurred many times. This may arise from a read error, as a much more abundant clone is one base away. The chain uses TRBV29-1 and TRBJ1-2, with no clear D. CDR1 SQVTM and CDR2 ANQGSEA come from the germline V gene. The CDR3 spans 12 residues. DNA of the CDR3: TGCAGCGTTGCGAGGGAACGGGATGGCTACGCCTTC. Translating gives CSVARERDGYAF.

This chain uses TRBV2 with TRBJ2-5; 9 positions match TRBD1. Germline V lookup: CDR1 SNHLY, CDR2 FYNNEI. The CDR3 length is 15 residues. J was trimmed by 2 bases and V by 8 bases; bases with no gene match: 9. The CDR3 bases are TGTGCCAGCTCACCCGGACAGGGGAAGCAAGAGACCCAGTACTTC. It translates to CASSPGQGKQETQYF.

This clonotype was recorded at least ten times. This sequence joins TRBV7-9 and TRBJ2-7; D is ambiguous. V lost 6 bases and J 0 bases, leaving 15 bases between the germline ends. Germline values: CDR1 SEHNR, CDR2 FQNEAQ (reference sequence). This CDR3 comprises 15 residues. The CDR3 is CASSFVRAGSYEQYF. The CDR3 nucleotides are TGTGCCAGCAGTTTTGTCCGGGCAGGCTCCTACGAGCAGTACTTC.

CDR3 DNA: TGTGCCATAAAGACAGGCACGGGCGAAAAACTGTTTTTT. Its protein product is CAIKTGTGEKLFF. The chain joins TRBV2 to TRBJ1-4; D is possibly TRBD1 (6 bases). The CDR3 length is 13 residues. Per the germline V gene, CDR1 is SNHLY and CDR2 is FYNNEI. Trimming pared 10 bases from V and 8 bases from J, leaving 17 bases between.

This clonotype was recorded at least ten times. The chain uses TRBV19 and TRBJ2-7, with D perhaps matching TRBD2 (6 bases). Per the germline V gene, CDR1 is LNHDA and CDR2 is SQIVND (reference sequence). Trimming stripped 3 bases from V and 7 bases from J, with 19 bases between. The CDR3 runs 15 residues. The CDR3 coding sequence is TGTGCCAGTAGTATGGGTCTAGCGTGGGGATGGGAGCAGTACTTC. This translates into CASSMGLAWGWEQYF. The full variable domain, rest sourced from reference TRBV19 and TRBJ2-7, is DGGITQSPKYLFRKEGQNVTLSCEQNLNHDAMYWYRQDPGQGLRLIYYSQIVNDFQKGDIAEGYSVSREKKESFPLTVTSAQKNPTAFYLCASSMGLAWGWEQYFGPGTRLTVT.

Of note for this clonotype: The CDR3 ends on some other residue instead of the conserved phenylalanine or tryptophan, so this is likely a read error. The genes are TRBV25-1 and TRBJ1-1; 10 bases align to TRBD1. With 5 bases clipped from V and 3 bases from J, the junction kept 6 bases outside the gene matches. The CDR3 has 15 amino acids. Germline-derived CDR1 and CDR2 are MGHDK and SYGVNS. In nucleotides, the CDR3 is TGTGCCAGCAGTCGGAGACAGGGGGCTCACACTGAAGCTTTCCTT. The encoded protein is CASSRRQGAHTEAFL.

Remarks on this clonotype: This CDR3 is missing its conserved last phenylalanine or tryptophan, likely due to a read error. The chain couples TRBV9 to TRBJ1-5; possibly TRBD1 for D (5 bases). Germline values: CDR1 SGDLS, CDR2 YYNGEE. This CDR3 contains 14 residues. Trimming took off 4 bases at V and 4 bases at J, with 12 bases between the two ends. The CDR3 DNA is TGTGCCAGCAGCCCTTGGGACGGTAATCAGCCCCAGCATCTT. Encoded protein: CASSPWDGNQPQHL.

In regard to this clonotype: A much larger clone differs by one base, so this may be a read error. J is TRBJ1-1 and V is TRBV7-6; 10 positions match TRBD1. Germline CDR1 SGHVS, CDR2 FNYEAQ. The J segment lost 4 bases and the V segment lost 4 bases, leaving 6 bases of the junction unmatched. This CDR3 has 15 residues. Here the CDR3 DNA reads TGTGCCAGCAGCTCAATGACAGGGGGCTTCACTGAAGCTTTCTTT. Translated: CASSSMTGGFTEAFF.

This clonotype was found many times. This sequence joins TRBV9 and TRBJ1-4; D remains unclear. The germline V gene has CDR1 SGDLS and CDR2 YYNGEE. There are 16 residues in the CDR3. V lost 3 bases to trimming and J lost 3 bases, with 15 bases between them. The CDR3 nucleotides read TGTGCCAGCAGCGCGAACCGAGCCAGGTCTAATGAAAAACTGTTTTTT. It is translated as CASSANRARSNEKLFF.

This clonotype was found many times. The chain couples TRBV24-1 to TRBJ2-2, with a weak D call TRBD2 (7 bases). CDR3 size: 16 residues. Per germline, CDR1 KGHDR and CDR2 SFDVKD. The V end lost 1 base, the J end lost 4 bases, and 12 bases lay between the germline ends. Here the CDR3 DNA reads TGTGCCACCAGTGATTTTCAGGGGAGGGCCACCGGGGAGCTGTTTTTT. Translation gives CATSDFQGRATGELFF.

A word on this clonotype: The conserved closing phenylalanine or tryptophan is absent in this CDR3, likely reflecting a read error. It is unclear where the CDR3 begins or ends on the DNA, so no DNA is shown, and the CDR3 is as TCRdb lists it. This chain's CDR3 is CAISEGRTPGSCLT. The chain recombines TRBV10-3 with TRBJ2-2. The CDR3 spans 14 residues, counting both ends. In germline, CDR1 is ENHRY, CDR2 SYGVKD.

The J gene is TRBJ2-3, the V gene TRBV29-1, with 8 bases fitting TRBD2. V shed 7 bases and J 1 base; nucleotides not matched to a gene: 10. Per germline, CDR1 SQVTM and CDR2 ANQGSEA. This CDR3 comprises 15 residues. CDR3 sequence: CSAASPLAGTDTQYF. CDR3 bases: TGCAGCGCCGCATCCCCACTAGCGGGCACAGATACGCAGTATTTT.

This clonotype was seen a few times. The J gene is TRBJ2-5, the V gene TRBV6-5, with a possible D match to TRBD2 (6 bases). The V gene's germline CDR1 is MNHEY and CDR2 SVGAGI. The CDR3 runs 12 residues. The V end was cut by 4 bases, the J end by 9 bases, with 12 bases between. CDR3 coding DNA: TGTGCCAGCAGTTTGGGGGGTCAGCCCCAGTACTTC. Encoded protein: CASSLGGQPQYF.

This clonotype was picked up many times. This chain joins TRBV5-1 and TRBJ2-5; no definite D call. V dropped 4 bases and J dropped 0 bases, with 4 bases sitting between them. The CDR3 is 12 amino acids. Germline V gene lookup returns CDR1 SGHRS and CDR2 YFSETQ. In nucleotides, the CDR3 is TGCGCCAGCAGCGACTACCAAGAGACCCAGTACTTC. Translating it yields CASSDYQETQYF.

With respect to this clonotype: One junction end does not reproduce the germline sequence, and a read error may be involved. J is TRBJ2-5 and V is TRBV2, with 9 bases fitting TRBD1. Germline loops: CDR1 SNHLY, CDR2 FYNNEI. CDR3 length equals 13 residues. CDR3 coding DNA: TGTACCAGCAGGACAGGGGTCGGCGAGGCCCAGTACTTC. Translation: CTSRTGVGEAQYF.

The table lists this clonotype with a few counts. This chain uses TRBV7-8 with TRBJ2-3; D is ambiguous. V was pared by 1 base and J by 2 bases, with 22 bases between. Germline V gene lookup returns CDR1 SGHVS and CDR2 FQNEAQ. CDR3 size: 19 residues. DNA of the CDR3: TGTGCCAGCAGCTTAGGGAAGGATAGAGGTGGACGCTACACAGATACGCAGTATTTT. Translated, it gives CASSLGKDRGGRYTDTQYF.

The chain uses TRBV20-1 and TRBJ2-6; D is possibly TRBD1 (6 bases). This CDR3 is built from 15 residues. Trimming removed 3 bases from V and 3 bases from J, with 12 bases in between. Germline V CDR1 and CDR2: DFQATT, SNEGSKA (reference sequence). CDR3: CSASGQGSGANVLTF. CDR3 nucleotides: TGCAGTGCTAGCGGCCAGGGGAGTGGGGCCAACGTCCTGACTTTC.